This TCR beta chain is drawn from a study of PD-1 blockade in classical Hodgkin lymphoma. J gave up 3 bases and V 1 base, and 4 bases lay outside the gene matches. The CDR3 has 15 residues. Germline loops: CDR1 LNHDA, CDR2 SQIVND (reference sequence). About this clone: Its specificity is not known.

Study results and caveats: Newly diagnosed patients had baseline TCR diversity that was reportedly lower than that of healthy donors.

Sequenced by immunoSEQ multiplex PCR; TCRdb stores in-frame clones only, minus some. The sample records about 22,000 clones, roughly 89% being singletons. Regarding time point: newly diagnosed, previously untreated cHL patient sample. Starting with thawed PBMCs, CD4+ T cells were purified by magnetic negative selection. V gene TRBV19 combines with J gene TRBJ2-5, with 8 bases that match TRBD2. The sequence was obtained from a human donor with classical Hodgkin lymphoma. The sequencing input was CD4+ T cells from blood. CDR3 bases: TGTGCCAGTAGTATAGTGAGTAGCGGGGAAGAGACCCAGTACTTC. It translates to CASSIVSSGEETQYF.